These T cell receptor beta chains were read from a single sample in a study of blood T cell repertoires in COVID-19. Using immunoSEQ multiplex PCR, the repertoire was profiled, and TCRdb retains in-frame clones only, with some absent. The data hold 90,000 to 100,000 clones, with 70% to 90% observed a single time. The sequenced material came from peripheral blood. These TCRs come from a man aged 65 to 85 with acute or convalescent COVID-19. Each CDR3 is given with its conserved first and last residue. D genes are given only for firm matches. A row's size may be missing; if present it is once, few, many or a size class.

DNA,CDR3,V,D,size,J
TGCGCCAGCAGCTTGGGCGACAGGGCCTACGAGCAGTACTTC,CASSLGDRAYEQYF,TRBV5-1,TRBD1,-,TRBJ2-7
TGTGCCAGCAGGACAGGGACCACCGGGGAGCTGTTTTTT,CASRTGTTGELFF,TRBV6-5,TRBD1,-,TRBJ2-2
TGTGCCAGCAGCTTAACCCGGACGGGGGGAAACACCATATATTTT,CASSLTRTGGNTIYF,TRBV7-2,-,-,TRBJ1-3
TGTGCCAGCAGCTTAGGACAAATGAACACTGAAGCTTTCTTT,CASSLGQMNTEAFF,TRBV7-6,-,-,TRBJ1-1
TGTGCCAGCAGTTACAGGTCCCCCGATCAGCCCCAGCATTTT,CASSYRSPDQPQHF,TRBV27,-,-,TRBJ1-5
TGCGCCAGCAGTGAGTGGGGGGTTACCTACGAGCAGTACTTC,CASSEWGVTYEQYF,TRBV10-2,-,-,TRBJ2-7
TGTGCCAGCAATTCTGGGGCCGTCGCGGTTAACTATGGCTACACCTTC,CASNSGAVAVNYGYTF,TRBV19,-,-,TRBJ1-2
TGTGCCAGCAGCCCCGGACAGTTTAATTCACCCCTCCACTTT,CASSPGQFNSPLHF,TRBV9,-,-,TRBJ1-6
TGTGCCAGCAGCCCCCGCAGGGCAAACGAGCAGTACTTC,CASSPRRANEQYF,TRBV5-4,-,few,TRBJ2-7
TGTGCCAGCTCACCAGGGACAGGGGACGGCTATGGCTACACCTTC,CASSPGTGDGYGYTF,TRBV18,TRBD1,-,TRBJ1-2
TGTGCCAGCAGCCCACCAGGGGAACATGGCTACACCTTC,CASSPPGEHGYTF,TRBV5-4,-,few,TRBJ1-2
TGTGCCAGCAGCTTGTTTGGGGGGACTGAAGCTTTCTTT,CASSLFGGTEAFF,TRBV11-2,-,-,TRBJ1-1
TGTGCCAGCAGTTACCTCGGGGGGGCTGGAGGCTACACCTTC,CASSYLGGAGGYTF,TRBV6-5,-,-,TRBJ1-2
TGTGCCAGCAGCTTGGGAGGGGCTAACAATGAGCAGTTCTTC,CASSLGGANNEQFF,TRBV7-3,TRBD2,-,TRBJ2-1
TGTGCAAGTCGCTCCCCCCGGGAGACAGGGGAGGGAAATAGCAATCAGCCCCAGCATTTT,CASRSPRETGEGNSNQPQHF,TRBV12-2,-,-,TRBJ1-5
TGTGCCAGCAGTTTATTAGGGCCGGGACAGCCCCAGCATTTT,CASSLLGPGQPQHF,TRBV28,-,-,TRBJ1-5
TGTGCCAGCTTCGGAGGGACTAGCAATCAGCCCCAGCATTTT,CASFGGTSNQPQHF,TRBV6-6,-,-,TRBJ1-5
TGTGCCAGCACTTTCACCCGGGGAGGTAATGAAAAACTGTTTTTT,CASTFTRGGNEKLFF,TRBV6-5,-,-,TRBJ1-4
TGCAGCGCAGAAGGCAGGGGATTTCAGGGGAACACTGAAGCTTTCTTT,CSAEGRGFQGNTEAFF,TRBV29-1,-,-,TRBJ1-1
TGTGCCAGCACCCCCTATGGCAATGAGCAGTTCTTC,CASTPYGNEQFF,TRBV6-1,-,-,TRBJ2-1
TGTGCCACGACCGGGGACAGACCCAATCAGCCCCAGCATTTT,CATTGDRPNQPQHF,TRBV6-5,TRBD1,-,TRBJ1-5
TGTGCCAGCTCCCTCGACCCGGGGAGCAATCAGCCCCAGCATTTT,CASSLDPGSNQPQHF,TRBV18,-,-,TRBJ1-5
TGTGCCAGCAGCTTAAATACCCCGGGCGGGGAAAAACTGTTTTTT,CASSLNTPGGEKLFF,TRBV7-6,-,-,TRBJ1-4
TGTGCCAGCAGCGGCGAGGCCACACATATTTTGAGAAACACCATATATTTT,CASSGEATHILRNTIYF,TRBV9,-,-,TRBJ1-3
TGTGCCAGCAGCCAACTCGCGAACTATGGCTACACCTTC,CASSQLANYGYTF,TRBV3-1/TRBV3-2,-,-,TRBJ1-2
TGTGCCGTAAATCAACAGGGGCTCCAAGAGACCCAGTACTTC,CAVNQQGLQETQYF,TRBV30,TRBD1,-,TRBJ2-5
TGTGCCATCAGTCCAGGGCCCAATCAGCCCCAGCATTTT,CAISPGPNQPQHF,TRBV10-3,-,-,TRBJ1-5
TGTGCCAGCTCACCGCCGGAGGGGGCGCCGAGAACTGAAGCTTTCTTT,CASSPPEGAPRTEAFF,TRBV18,TRBD1,-,TRBJ1-1
TGTGCCAGCAGTGAGCGTCTCGTCTACGAGCAGTACTTC,CASSERLVYEQYF,TRBV2,-,-,TRBJ2-7
TGTGCCAGCAGTGAATCGGACAGCACCTACAATGAGCAGTTCTTC,CASSESDSTYNEQFF,TRBV6-1,-,few,TRBJ2-1
TGCGCCGGCAGTGAGTCTCTAGCGGGGGCGGATACGCAGTATTTT,CAGSESLAGADTQYF,TRBV10-2,TRBD2,once,TRBJ2-3
TGTGCCAGTGGACAGGCTGCCTATAATTCACCCCTCCACTTT,CASGQAAYNSPLHF,TRBV2,TRBD1,-,TRBJ1-6
TGTGCCAGCAGTGAGGGGGCGGGTGAGCAGTTCTTC,CASSEGAGEQFF,TRBV6-1,-,-,TRBJ2-1
TGCGCCAGCAGCCGACTAGCGGGGGAGCACACAGATACGCAGTATTTT,CASSRLAGEHTDTQYF,TRBV10-1,TRBD2,-,TRBJ2-3
TGTGCCAGCTCACCATCGCTAGCCTACGAGCAGTACTTC,CASSPSLAYEQYF,TRBV18,-,-,TRBJ2-7
TGTGCCAGCAGTGGGGGGACGGAGAACAATGAGCAGTTCTTC,CASSGGTENNEQFF,TRBV27,-,-,TRBJ2-1
TGCGCCAGCAGTCTCCATTACCGGGACAGGGTAGGCTATGGCTACACCTTC,CASSLHYRDRVGYGYTF,TRBV23-1,TRBD1,-,TRBJ1-2
TGTGCCAGTAGTATCCAGGGGGGTCAGCCCCAGCATTTT,CASSIQGGQPQHF,TRBV19,TRBD1,-,TRBJ1-5
TGTGCCAGCAGTGGCTGGGCAGATTACGAGCAGTACTTC,CASSGWADYEQYF,TRBV3-1/TRBV3-2,-,-,TRBJ2-7
TGTGCCAGCATTCTCGGGAGACTCAATCAGCCCCAGCATTTT,CASILGRLNQPQHF,TRBV28,-,-,TRBJ1-5
TGTGCCAGCAGTACTCCCGACAGTAACTATGGCTACACCTTC,CASSTPDSNYGYTF,TRBV28,-,-,TRBJ1-2
TGTGCCACCAGCAGAGAGGGACAAGAATCTTTAGAGACCCAGTACTTC,CATSREGQESLETQYF,TRBV15,-,-,TRBJ2-5
TGTGCCAGCAGCCAATCTGGGACAGGGAAGGACTACACCTTC,CASSQSGTGKDYTF,TRBV3-1/TRBV3-2,TRBD1,-,TRBJ1-2
TGTGCCAGCTCATTGCGACAGGGTCCCATGAACACTGAAGCTTTCTTT,CASSLRQGPMNTEAFF,TRBV18,TRBD1,-,TRBJ1-1
TGTGCCAGCAGTCTGACTAGCGGGGGGGCGTACTACAATGAGCAGTTCTTC,CASSLTSGGAYYNEQFF,TRBV6-6,TRBD2,once,TRBJ2-1
TGTGCCAGTAGTGACAGGGGTAACTATGGCTACACCTTC,CASSDRGNYGYTF,TRBV19,TRBD1,-,TRBJ1-2
TGTGCCAGCAGCCAAAATACCGGGAGTCGAGTGGAGACCCAGTACTTC,CASSQNTGSRVETQYF,TRBV3-1/TRBV3-2,-,-,TRBJ2-5
TGTGCCAGCAGTTCGGTCGGGCTAGCGGGGACCACCTCGCGTGATACGCAGTATTTT,CASSSVGLAGTTSRDTQYF,TRBV5-6,TRBD2,-,TRBJ2-3
TGCAGTGCTAGAAAGGGGGAGACCCAGTACTTC,CSARKGETQYF,TRBV20-1,-,-,TRBJ2-5